This T cell receptor (beta chain) is from a study of blood T cell repertoires in COVID-19. Looking at the study overall: COVID-19 samples from acute and convalescent phases originated in the United States, Italy and Spain. T cells, B-cell-depleted T cells, or PBMCs provided the cDNA or gDNA that served as material.

The CDR3 sequence is 16 residues long. Trimming took 6 bases from V and 2 from J; bases not matched to a gene: 10. CDR1 is MNHEY, CDR2 SVGEGT, per germline. TCRdb's copy holds only in-frame clones and misses some; the assay was immunoSEQ multiplex PCR. The sample consists of around 140,000 clones, about 85% of them appearing once. The chain carries TRBV6-2 or TRBV6-3 and TRBJ2-3, with 8 nucleotides matching TRBD1. The source of this sequence is a human donor with acute or convalescent COVID-19. The donor label of this sample is uncertain. The sample taken for sequencing was peripheral blood. This CDR3 is CASSRTGGFITDTQYF. The CDR3 bases are TGTGCCAGCAGCCGCACAGGGGGTTTCATCACAGATACGCAGTATTTT.